This entry lists 27 T cell receptor beta chains sequenced from one sample in a study of breast tumors, draining lymph nodes, adjacent tissues. Using its own MiXCR run on the multiplex PCR reads, TCRdb lists one record per CDR3 protein. The sample holds about 22,000 distinct CDR3 sequences, around 41% seen once. The sample was breast tumor tissue. Source of these receptors: a female donor with breast cancer. Some clones in this sample may be carry-over from other donors' samples.

V usage is TRBV7-6 and J usage is TRBJ2-3; TRBD2 might be the D (5 bases). Germline loops: CDR1 SGHVS, CDR2 FNYEAQ. The V end was cut by 5 bases, the J end by 8 bases, with 17 bases between. CDR3 size: 14 residues. Here the CDR3 reads CASSTWTERLTQYF. DNA of the CDR3: TGTGCCAGCAGCACTTGGACTGAGAGGCTTACGCAGTATTTT.

The chain recombines TRBV7-9 with TRBJ2-7, with no clear D. The CDR3 is 12 amino acids. Trimming removed 2 bases at V and 7 bases at J, with 9 bases between. Germline CDR1 and CDR2: SEHNR and FQNEAQ (reference sequence). As DNA, the CDR3 is TGTGCCAGCAGCTTACCTCGGTATGAGCAGTACTTC. It encodes CASSLPRYEQYF.

Ten or more counts support this clonotype. V and J are TRBV4-1 and TRBJ2-3; possibly TRBD1 for D (6 bases). CDR1 is MGHRA and CDR2 is YSYEKL in the germline V gene. This CDR3 is built from 15 residues. V lost 3 bases and J lost 3, with 13 bases in between. The CDR3 spells CASSQERGFTDTQYF. The CDR3 bases are TGCGCCAGCAGCCAGGAGAGGGGGTTTACAGATACGCAGTATTTT.

The sample holds a few counts of this clonotype. The chain uses TRBV12-3 or TRBV12-4 and TRBJ2-1, with 11 bases fitting TRBD1. This CDR3 region has 16 residues. With 5 bases clipped from V and 4 bases from J, the junction kept 7 bases outside the gene matches. The DNA for the CDR3 is TGTGCCAGCAGTCCCCGGACAGGGGGCAAATACAATGAGCAGTTCTTC. Encoded protein: CASSPRTGGKYNEQFF.

The CDR3 is CASSSMSGDDGDSPLHF. CDR3 nucleotides: TGTGCCAGCAGCTCGATGTCAGGGGACGATGGGGATTCACCCCTCCACTTT. The chain combines TRBV5-6 with TRBJ1-6; TRBD1 might be the D (6 bases). Looked up from germline, CDR1 is SGHDT and CDR2 is YYEEEE. The CDR3 sequence is 17 residues long. The V gene lost 3 bases and the J gene lost 8 bases, with 21 bases spanning the gap.

This clonotype was detected ten times or more. V gene TRBV20-1 combines with J gene TRBJ1-4, with D maybe TRBD1 (6 bases). Trimming removed 6 bases at V and 7 bases at J, with 15 bases between. There are 13 residues in the CDR3. Germline V gene data show CDR1 as DFQATT and CDR2 as SNEGSKA (reference sequence). The CDR3 is CSANRVVGEKLFF. The CDR3 DNA follows: TGCAGTGCGAACAGGGTTGTAGGTGAAAAACTGTTTTTT.

The V and J genes are TRBV5-4 and TRBJ1-2; D gene uncertain. V gave up 0 bases and J gave up 12 bases, with 12 bases separating them. Germline CDR1 SGHNT, CDR2 YYREEE (reference sequence). The CDR3 is 12 residues long. The CDR3 coding sequence is TGTGCCAGCAGCTTGGGAGCGGCTTTCGACACCTTC. Translating it yields CASSLGAAFDTF. The whole variable domain, filled in from reference TRBV5-4 and TRBJ1-2, reads ETGVTQSPTHLIKTRGQQVTLRCSSQSGHNTVSWYQQALGQGPQFIFQYYREEENGRGNFPPRFSGLQFPNYSSELNVNALELDDSALYLCASSLGAAFDTFGSGTRLTVV.

This clonotype came up a few times. The V gene is TRBV30, the J gene TRBJ2-2; D gene uncertain. Germline V gives CDR1 GTSNPN, CDR2 SVGIG (reference sequence). This CDR3 is 11 amino acids long. Between the trimmed V and J ends, which lost 2 bases and 7 bases, there was a span of 5 bases. The CDR3 loop is CAWSWYGELFF. CDR3 in DNA: TGTGCCTGGAGTTGGTACGGGGAGCTGTTTTTT.

V and J are TRBV30 and TRBJ1-1; D gene unclear. Trimming pared 0 bases from V and 4 bases from J, leaving 9 bases between. Germline V CDR1 and CDR2: GTSNPN, SVGIG (reference sequence). This CDR3 is 13 amino acids long. The CDR3: CAWSVGSGTEAFF. CDR3 DNA sequence: TGTGCCTGGAGTGTAGGCTCTGGCACTGAAGCTTTCTTT.

In the case of this clonotype: The junction differs from germline at one of its ends, possibly a read error. This chain links TRBV6-6 with TRBJ2-3; D unclear. The germline V gene has CDR1 MNHNY and CDR2 SVGAGI (reference sequence). The CDR3 covers 13 residues. CDR3 loop: CAGSLDPTDTQYF. As DNA, the CDR3 is TGTGCCGGCAGCCTAGATCCCACAGATACGCAGTATTTT.

The chain combines TRBV30 with TRBJ2-1; 10 bases fit TRBD1. With 2 bases clipped from V and 0 bases from J, the junction kept 19 bases outside the gene matches. The CDR3 extends over 21 amino acids. Looked up from germline, CDR1 is GTSNPN and CDR2 is SVGIG (reference sequence). CDR3 in amino acids: CAWSFLRGQGGPKSSYNEQFF. The DNA of the CDR3 is TGTGCCTGGAGTTTCCTTAGAGGACAGGGGGGACCTAAAAGCTCCTACAATGAGCAGTTCTTC.

This clonotype was recorded at least ten times. V is TRBV14 and J is TRBJ2-2, with D unclear. There are 15 residues in the CDR3. From germline, CDR1 is SGHDN and CDR2 FVKESK. Trimming removed 4 bases from V and 6 bases from J, with 15 bases in between. The CDR3 DNA reads TGTGCCAGCAGCCCTCGGTTCTCAGGCGCCGGGGAGCTGTTTTTT. Its protein is CASSPRFSGAGELFF.

The rearrangement links TRBV18 to TRBJ2-5, with no clear D. This CDR3 contains 12 residues. CDR1 is KGHSH, CDR2 LQKENI, per germline. Trimming removed 3 bases at V and 1 base at J, with 3 bases between. The CDR3 spells CASSPLQETQYF. The DNA of the CDR3 is TGTGCCAGCTCACCTCTCCAAGAGACCCAGTACTTC. Complete variable domain (other parts from reference TRBV18 and TRBJ2-5): NAGVMQNPRHLVRRRGQEARLRCSPMKGHSHVYWYRQLPEEGLKFMVYLQKENIIDESGMPKERFSAEFPKEGPSILRIQQVVRGDSAAYFCASSPLQETQYFGPGTRLLVL.

The chain employs TRBV24-1 and TRBJ1-5; D might be TRBD1 (6 bases). Trimming shortened V by 10 bases and J by 0 bases, and 18 bases separated the two germline ends. Germline assignment: CDR1 KGHDR and CDR2 SFDVKD. This CDR3 has 16 residues. CDR3 in amino acids: CATPSGHRYSNQPQHF. In DNA form, the CDR3 reads TGTGCCACGCCGTCGGGACACAGATATAGCAATCAGCCCCAGCATTTT.

This rearrangement joins TRBV9 to TRBJ1-5; D gene uncertain. V was trimmed by 0 bases and J by 8 bases, leaving 15 bases between them. This CDR3 spans 15 amino acids. Germline CDR1 SGDLS, CDR2 YYNGEE. The CDR3 reads CASSVGVQSLEPQHF. CDR3 coding DNA: TGTGCCAGCAGCGTAGGGGTACAGTCCTTAGAGCCCCAGCATTTT.

This clonotype has a count of ten or more. The chain combines TRBV19 with TRBJ2-7, with 7 bases matching TRBD2. CDR1 is LNHDA and CDR2 is SQIVND in the germline V gene (reference sequence). CDR3 size: 12 residues. Losses at the gene ends were 8 bases for V and 3 bases for J; bases not matched to a gene: 4. The CDR3 sequence: CASAGVNYEQYF. Here the CDR3 DNA reads TGTGCCAGTGCGGGGGTTAACTACGAGCAGTACTTC.

The rearrangement links TRBV6-5 to TRBJ2-7, with TRBD1 matching 7 bases. Germline V gives CDR1 MNHEY, CDR2 SVGAGI. The CDR3 is 13 residues long. Unmatched junction bases numbered 8, after V lost 6 bases and J lost 6 bases. In nucleotides, the CDR3 is TGTGCCAGCAGACGCCGACAGGGCCGCGAGCAGTACTTC. It translates to CASRRRQGREQYF.

This clonotype has ten or more counts. This sequence joins TRBV5-1 and TRBJ2-1; 8 bases line up with TRBD1. The CDR3 runs 17 residues. Germline V lookup: CDR1 SGHRS, CDR2 YFSETQ. J lost 5 bases, V lost 3 bases, and 13 bases had no gene match. CDR3 in amino acids: CASSYGQGVGWNNEQFF. The CDR3 DNA reads TGCGCCAGCAGCTATGGACAGGGAGTAGGCTGGAACAATGAGCAGTTCTTC.

The chain links TRBV5-1 to TRBJ2-1, with unresolved D. The CDR3 runs to 14 residues. In germline, CDR1 is SGHRS, CDR2 YFSETQ. V was cut by 8 bases and J by 0 bases, with 12 bases left in between. The CDR3 here is CASLDVNSYNEQFF. CDR3 bases: TGCGCCAGTCTCGACGTTAACTCCTACAATGAGCAGTTCTTC.

Concerning this clonotype: The conserved final phenylalanine or tryptophan is absent from the CDR3, which likely points to a read error. The limits of the CDR3 on the DNA are not certain, so only TCRdb's listed CDR3 is given. This chain links TRBV11-2 with TRBJ2-1; the listed D gene, TRBD2, was not tested against the DNA. The germline CDR1 and CDR2 sequences are SGHAT and FQNNGV. The CDR3 has 14 amino acids, counting both end residues. The CDR3 loop reads CASSTHRLAGVRRL.

This clonotype has ten or more counts. The V gene is TRBV20-1, the J gene TRBJ1-4; weak D call: TRBD1 (6 bases). V lost 1 base and J lost 2, with 20 bases in between. In germline, CDR1 is DFQATT, CDR2 SNEGSKA (reference sequence). This CDR3 is built from 18 residues. CDR3 bases: TGCAGTGCTAGAGCCGTCGGATTGAGGGGGAGGACTAATGAAAAACTGTTTTTT. This gives the protein CSARAVGLRGRTNEKLFF.

V is TRBV4-1 and J is TRBJ1-6; D is undetermined. Trimming removed 1 base from V and 7 bases from J, with 5 bases in between. The germline V gene has CDR1 MGHRA and CDR2 YSYEKL. The CDR3 has 13 residues. In nucleotides, the CDR3 is TGCGCCAGCAGCCAAGTTGGGAATTCACCCCTCCACTTT. Its translation: CASSQVGNSPLHF.

This clonotype has a handful of counts. The chain links TRBV7-2 to TRBJ2-1, with 13 positions matching TRBD2. The CDR3 is 15 amino acids. V lost 5 bases, J lost 5 bases, and 3 bases stayed unmatched. The germline V gene encodes CDR1 SGHTA and CDR2 FQGNSA. In nucleotides, the CDR3 is TGTGCCAGCAGCCTGACTAGCGGGAGGAACAATGAGCAGTTCTTC. Amino acid sequence: CASSLTSGRNNEQFF.

CDR3 coding DNA: TGTGCCAGCAGCTTACGGGAGCGGGACACCGGGGAGCTGTTTTTT. Its protein is CASSLRERDTGELFF. The gene calls are TRBV7-8 and TRBJ2-2, with D maybe TRBD2 (6 bases). Per germline, CDR1 SGHVS and CDR2 FQNEAQ. The CDR3 runs to 15 residues. Trimming stripped 2 bases from V and 3 bases from J, with 10 bases between.

This rearrangement joins TRBV6-5 to TRBJ1-5, with a weak D call TRBD1 (6 bases). The CDR3 runs 12 residues. Germline values: CDR1 MNHEY, CDR2 SVGAGI. Trimming pared 6 bases from V and 5 bases from J, leaving 8 bases between. DNA of the CDR3: TGTGCCAGCAGGGCAGGGGATCAGCCCCAGCATTTT. Its protein is CASRAGDQPQHF.

This clonotype was counted many times. The V gene is TRBV19, the J gene TRBJ1-6, with D perhaps matching TRBD1 (5 bases). Germline V gene sequence: CDR1 LNHDA, CDR2 SQIVND (reference sequence). The V end was cut by 4 bases, the J end by 9 bases, with 19 bases between. This CDR3 is 16 amino acids long. CDR3 loop: CASSTLAGHTGSPLHF. DNA for the CDR3: TGTGCCAGTAGTACTTTAGCCGGCCATACAGGTTCACCCCTCCACTTT.

V and J are TRBV20-1 and TRBJ2-1; 7 bases line up with TRBD2. This CDR3 contains 14 residues. Germline lookup yields CDR1 DFQATT and CDR2 SNEGSKA (reference sequence). V trimming: 0 bases; J trimming: 10 bases; junction bases outside the gene matches: 9. The CDR3 DNA reads as TGCAGTGCTAGAGAGATATGGGAGGGCCCGGAGCAGTTCTTC. This codes for CSAREIWEGPEQFF.